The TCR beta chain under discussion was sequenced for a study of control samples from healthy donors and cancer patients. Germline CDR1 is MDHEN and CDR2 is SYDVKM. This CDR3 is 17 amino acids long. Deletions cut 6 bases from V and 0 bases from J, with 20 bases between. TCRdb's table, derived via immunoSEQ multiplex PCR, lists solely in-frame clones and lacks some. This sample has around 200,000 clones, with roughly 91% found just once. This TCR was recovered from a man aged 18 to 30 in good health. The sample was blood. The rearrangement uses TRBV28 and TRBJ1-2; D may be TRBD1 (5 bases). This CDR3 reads CASSSPGFDSANYGYTF. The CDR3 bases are TGTGCCAGCAGCTCCCCCGGATTTGACAGCGCTAACTATGGCTACACCTTC.